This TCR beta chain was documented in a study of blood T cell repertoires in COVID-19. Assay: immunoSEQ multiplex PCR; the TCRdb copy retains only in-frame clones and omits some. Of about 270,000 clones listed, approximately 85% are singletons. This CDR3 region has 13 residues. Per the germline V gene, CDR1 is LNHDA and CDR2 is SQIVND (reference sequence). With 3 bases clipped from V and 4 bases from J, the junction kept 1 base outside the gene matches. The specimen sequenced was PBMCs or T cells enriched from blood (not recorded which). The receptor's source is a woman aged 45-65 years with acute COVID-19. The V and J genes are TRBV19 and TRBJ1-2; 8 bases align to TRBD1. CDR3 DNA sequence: TGTGCCAGTAGTATCGACAGGGGCTATGGCTACACCTTC. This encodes CASSIDRGYGYTF.